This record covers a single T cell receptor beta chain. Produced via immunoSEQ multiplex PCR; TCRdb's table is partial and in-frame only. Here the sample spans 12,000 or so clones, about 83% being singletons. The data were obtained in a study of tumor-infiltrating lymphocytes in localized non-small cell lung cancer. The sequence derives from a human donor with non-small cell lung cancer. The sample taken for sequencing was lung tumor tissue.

CDR3 nucleotides: TGTGCCATCAAAATAGGCAGCGGGGGGGCAAATCAGGGTGAGCAGTTCTTC. Its protein product is CAIKIGSGGANQGEQFF. The chain couples TRBV10-3 to TRBJ2-1; 10 bases are a match to TRBD2. The V segment lost 7 bases and the J segment 9 bases; nucleotides outside the gene matches: 18. The CDR3 has 17 residues. In germline, CDR1 is ENHRY, CDR2 SYGVKD.